One and the same sample provided the 6 T cell receptor beta chains below, sequenced in a study of T-cell memory formation after mild COVID-19. MiXCR was run by TCRdb on the 5' RACE reads, yielding one entry per CDR3 protein. The table shows 450,000 to 650,000 distinct CDR3 sequences, with approximately 20% occurring only once. The sequenced material came from PBMCs or a T cell subset sorted from them (not recorded which). The receptor set was obtained from an adult woman who had mild COVID-19 (a few samples of this study predate the infection). Cell type and time point are not known.

The CDR3 DNA sequence: TGTGCCAGCACCCCCACGAGGAGAACCCAGTACTTC. Protein: CASTPTRRTQYF. The chain couples TRBV12-3 or TRBV12-4 to TRBJ2-5; D gene uncertain. The CDR3 runs to 12 residues. Trimming removed 7 bases from V and 8 bases from J, with 14 bases in between.

This clonotype showed up many times. The gene calls are TRBV14 and TRBJ2-7; D is unclear. Germline lookup yields CDR1 SGHDN and CDR2 FVKESK. The V and J ends lost 3 bases and 0 bases respectively, with 3 bases between them. This CDR3 is built from 12 residues. CDR3 nucleotides: TGTGCCAGCAGCCATAGCTCCTACGAGCAGTACGTC. It specifies CASSHSSYEQYV.

The chain recombines TRBV12-3 or TRBV12-4 with TRBJ2-7; 7 bases line up with TRBD2. V trimming: 5 bases; J trimming: 4 bases; junction bases outside the gene matches: 5. CDR3 size: 13 residues. The CDR3 nucleotides are TGTGCCAGCAGTCTGGGGGGGGAGTACGAGCAGTACTTC. Residues: CASSLGGEYEQYF.

There are a few counts of this clonotype. The chain carries TRBV19 and TRBJ1-2; TRBD1 matches at 9 bases. The germline V gene encodes CDR1 LNHDA and CDR2 SQIVND (reference sequence). Trimming at V came to 7 bases and at J to 5 bases, leaving 11 bases not matched to a gene. The CDR3 is 15 residues long. The CDR3 sequence: CASTLRTGVNYGYTF. The DNA for the CDR3 is TGTGCCAGTACCCTGAGGACAGGGGTTAATTATGGCTACACCTTC. The complete variable domain, with remaining parts taken from reference TRBV19 and TRBJ1-2, reads DGGITQSPKYLFRKEGQNVTLSCEQNLNHDAMYWYRQDPGQGLRLIYYSQIVNDFQKGDIAEGYSVSREKKESFPLTVTSAQKNPTAFYLCASTLRTGVNYGYTFGSGTRLTVV.

A few counts support this clonotype. The V and J genes are TRBV7-9 and TRBJ2-3, with 9 positions matching TRBD2. The V gene end was trimmed by 6 bases and the J gene end by 13 bases; junction bases not matched to a gene: 8. This CDR3 is 12 amino acids long. CDR1 SEHNR and CDR2 FQNEAQ come from the germline V gene (reference sequence). The CDR3 is CASSHSGGGEYF. In DNA form, the CDR3 reads TGTGCCAGCAGTCATAGCGGCGGGGGGGAGTATTTT.

This clonotype has only a few counts. The chain combines TRBV7-3 with TRBJ2-7; D is undetermined. The length of the CDR3 is 12 residues. The V and J ends lost 5 bases and 6 bases respectively, with 11 bases between them. Germline CDR1 and CDR2: SGHTA and FQGTGA. The CDR3 loop reads CASSAYSAEQYF. The CDR3 nucleotides are TGTGCCAGCAGCGCCTACTCCGCCGAGCAGTACTTC.